This T cell receptor beta chain was retrieved from a study of blood T cell repertoires in COVID-19 (TCRdb year 2020). Looking at the study overall: Samples from collaborators originated in the United States, Italy and Spain and spanned both the acute and convalescent phases of COVID-19. Samples were obtained from the ongoing ImmuneRACE study (first 160 participants) and from about 1,300 subjects provided by 6 global collaborators. The prospective study material was composed of cDNA or gDNA derived from T cells, B-cell-depleted T cells, or PBMCs. Nearly every sample came with metadata listing a de-identified subject ID, COVID-19 status, age in years and sex. The repertoires were released in a freely available public database intended as a resource for research on the immune response to SARS-CoV-2. Deeply sampled blood TCRbeta repertoires from subjects exposed to, actively infected with, or recovered from COVID-19 were included in the dataset. HLA class I and class II types, where available, came from metadata supplied by the sample provider rather than from assay-based typing.

The immunoSEQ Assay, a bias-controlled multiplex PCR, was used to amplify TCRbeta CDR3 regions from genomic DNA. Regarding the original processing steps: Nucleated cell counts per sample were estimated from amplification of reference gene primers within the assay. To quantify the absolute abundance of each unique TCRbeta CDR3 rearrangement, sequence reads were collapsed and filtered. Productive Simpson clonality was computed per sample as the square root of Simpson's diversity index over productive rearrangements. TCRdb mirrors the immuneACCESS table, restricted to in-frame sequences. Some clones are absent from its copies; in checked studies, under half trace to an unresolved V gene, and the reason for the others is unknown. V and J calls and clone size follow that table, whereas D and trimming were derived from the DNA. Across this sample there are about 140,000 clones, with roughly four fifths seen only once. Approximately 9% of the sample is held by the ten biggest clonotypes.

Via the germline V gene, CDR1 is MDHEN and CDR2 SYDVKM. V is trimmed back by 5 bases and J by 5 bases, and the junction contains 5 bases that no gene match accounts for. The cysteine opens and the phenylalanine closes a CDR3 of 13 amino acids. Of the read, only the CDR3 DNA is kept; its 39 bases are in frame from base 1. Details on this clone: This clone's antigen is unknown. Base qualities are missing; no much larger clone stands one base away.

Whole blood was collected in K2EDTA tubes by collaborating institutions according to the institutions' own protocols. For TCRbeta analysis, collaborators shipped samples as frozen whole blood, isolated PBMCs, or DNA extracted from either of those sample types. Findings and caveats that apply to the study as a whole: Clinical and demographic metadata were provided uncurated, with the amount varying by source and participant.

Sequences were obtained from peripheral blood. The sequence was obtained from a woman over 75 in a cohort sampled during active or convalescent COVID-19. The chain joins TRBV28 to TRBJ2-5; 7 central nucleotides agree with TRBD1. CDR3 region: CASSLGQLETQYF. The nucleotides are TGTGCCAGCAGTCTGGGACAGTTGGAGACCCAGTACTTC.